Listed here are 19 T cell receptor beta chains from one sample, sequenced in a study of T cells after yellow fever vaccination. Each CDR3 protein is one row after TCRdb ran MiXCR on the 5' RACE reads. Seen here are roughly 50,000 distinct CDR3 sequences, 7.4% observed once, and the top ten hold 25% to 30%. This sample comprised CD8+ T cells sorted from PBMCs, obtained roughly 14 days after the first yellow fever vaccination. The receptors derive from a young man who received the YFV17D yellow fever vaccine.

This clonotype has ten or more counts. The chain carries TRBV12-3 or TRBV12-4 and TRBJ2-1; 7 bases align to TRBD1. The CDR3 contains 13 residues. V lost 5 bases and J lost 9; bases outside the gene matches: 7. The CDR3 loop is CASSPPRTGEQFF. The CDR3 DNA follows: TGTGCCAGCAGTCCTCCCCGGACAGGTGAGCAGTTCTTC.

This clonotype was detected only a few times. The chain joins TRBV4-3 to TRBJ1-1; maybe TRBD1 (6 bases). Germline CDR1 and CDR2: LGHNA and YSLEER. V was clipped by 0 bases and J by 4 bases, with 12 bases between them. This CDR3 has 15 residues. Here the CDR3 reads CASSQEAGVITEAFF. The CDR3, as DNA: TGCGCCAGCAGCCAAGAGGCAGGGGTTATCACTGAAGCTTTCTTT.

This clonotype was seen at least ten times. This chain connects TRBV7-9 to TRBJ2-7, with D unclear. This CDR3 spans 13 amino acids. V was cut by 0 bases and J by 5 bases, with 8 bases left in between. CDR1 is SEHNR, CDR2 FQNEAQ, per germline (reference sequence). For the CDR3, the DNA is TGTGCCAGCAGCTTAGCATTCAGTAACGAGCAGTACGTC. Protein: CASSLAFSNEQYV.

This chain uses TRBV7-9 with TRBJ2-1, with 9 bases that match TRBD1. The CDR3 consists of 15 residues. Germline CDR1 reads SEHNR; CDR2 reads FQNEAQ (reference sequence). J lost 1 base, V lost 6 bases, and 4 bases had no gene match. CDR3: CASRLDRGSYNEQFF. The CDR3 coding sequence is TGTGCCAGCAGACTAGACAGGGGGTCCTACAATGAGCAGTTCTTC.

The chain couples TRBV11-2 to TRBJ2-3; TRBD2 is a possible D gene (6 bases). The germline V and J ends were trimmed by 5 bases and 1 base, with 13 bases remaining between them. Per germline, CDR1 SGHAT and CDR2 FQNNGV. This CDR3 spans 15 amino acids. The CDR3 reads CASSLALARTDTQYF. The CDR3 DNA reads TGTGCCAGCAGCCTGGCTCTAGCGCGCACAGATACGCAGTATTTT.

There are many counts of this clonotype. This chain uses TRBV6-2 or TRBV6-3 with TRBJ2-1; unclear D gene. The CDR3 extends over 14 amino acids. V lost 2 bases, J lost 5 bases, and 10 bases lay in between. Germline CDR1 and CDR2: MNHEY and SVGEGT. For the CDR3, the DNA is TGTGCCAGCAGTTACCGCCCAAATCACAATGAGCAGTTCTTC. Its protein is CASSYRPNHNEQFF.

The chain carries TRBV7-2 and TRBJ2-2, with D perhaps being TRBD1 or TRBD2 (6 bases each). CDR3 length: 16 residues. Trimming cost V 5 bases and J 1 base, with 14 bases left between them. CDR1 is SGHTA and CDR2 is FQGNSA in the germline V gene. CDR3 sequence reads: CASSRAGGLNTGELFF. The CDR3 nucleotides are TGTGCCAGCAGCCGCGCCGGGGGCCTGAACACCGGGGAGCTGTTTTTT. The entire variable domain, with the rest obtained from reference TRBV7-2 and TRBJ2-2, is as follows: GAGVSQSPSNKVTEKGKDVELRCDPISGHTALYWYRQSLGQGLEFLIYFQGNSAPDKSGLPSDRFSAERTGGSVSTLTIQRTQQEDSAVYLCASSRAGGLNTGELFFGEGSRLTVL.

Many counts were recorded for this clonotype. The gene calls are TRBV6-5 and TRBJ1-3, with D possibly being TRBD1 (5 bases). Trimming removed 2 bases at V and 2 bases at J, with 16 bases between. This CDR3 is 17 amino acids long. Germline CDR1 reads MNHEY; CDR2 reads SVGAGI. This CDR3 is CASSYGAILDTGNTIYF. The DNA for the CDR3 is TGTGCCAGCAGTTACGGGGCGATTCTGGACACTGGAAACACCATATATTTT.

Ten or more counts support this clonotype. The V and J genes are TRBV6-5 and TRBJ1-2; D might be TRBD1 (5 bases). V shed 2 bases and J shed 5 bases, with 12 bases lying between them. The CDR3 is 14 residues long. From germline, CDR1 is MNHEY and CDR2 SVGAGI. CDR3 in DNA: TGTGCCAGCAGTTACGGGGGTAATCTGTATGGCTACACCTTC. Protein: CASSYGGNLYGYTF.

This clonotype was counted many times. Written as DNA, the CDR3 is TGTGCCAGCAGCCCTCGGACAGTCACCGGGGAGCTGTTTTTT. It specifies CASSPRTVTGELFF. The gene calls are TRBV7-2 and TRBJ2-2; a possible D gene is TRBD1 (6 bases). CDR1 is SGHTA, CDR2 FQGNSA, per germline. This CDR3 spans 14 amino acids. Trimming stripped 5 bases from V and 4 bases from J, with 11 bases between.

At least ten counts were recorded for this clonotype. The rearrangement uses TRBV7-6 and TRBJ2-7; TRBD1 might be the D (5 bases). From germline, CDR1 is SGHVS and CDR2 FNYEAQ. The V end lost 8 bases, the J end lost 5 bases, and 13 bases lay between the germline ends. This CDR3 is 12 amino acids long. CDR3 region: CASGHTADEQYF. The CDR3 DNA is TGTGCCAGCGGACACACGGCGGACGAGCAGTACTTC.

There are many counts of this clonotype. The CDR3 reads CSVEVRDSYEQYF. The CDR3 nucleotides are TGCAGCGTTGAAGTCAGGGACTCCTACGAGCAGTACTTC. V and J are TRBV29-1 and TRBJ2-7, with a tentative D call TRBD1 (5 bases). Germline CDR1 and CDR2: SQVTM and ANQGSEA. V was cut by 1 base and J by 0 bases, with 7 bases left in between. This CDR3 spans 13 amino acids.

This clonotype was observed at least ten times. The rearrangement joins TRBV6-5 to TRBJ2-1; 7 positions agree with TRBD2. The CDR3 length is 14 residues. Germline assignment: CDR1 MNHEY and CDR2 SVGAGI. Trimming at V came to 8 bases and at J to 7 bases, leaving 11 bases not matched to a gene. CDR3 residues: CASRLAGTLNEQFF. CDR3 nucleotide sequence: TGTGCCAGCCGACTAGCCGGGACTTTGAATGAGCAGTTCTTC.

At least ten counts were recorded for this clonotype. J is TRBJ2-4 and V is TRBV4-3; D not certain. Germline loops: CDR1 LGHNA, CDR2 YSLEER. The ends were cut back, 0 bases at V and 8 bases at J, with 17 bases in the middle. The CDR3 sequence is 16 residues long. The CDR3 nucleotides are TGCGCCAGCAGCCAAGATCGCTTTAGGATAGGAGACATTCAGTACTTC. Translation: CASSQDRFRIGDIQYF.

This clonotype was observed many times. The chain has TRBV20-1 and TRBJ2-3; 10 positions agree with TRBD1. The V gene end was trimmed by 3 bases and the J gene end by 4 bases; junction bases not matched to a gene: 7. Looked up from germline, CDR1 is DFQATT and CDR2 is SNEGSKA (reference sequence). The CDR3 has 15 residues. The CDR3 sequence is CSASDGTGVPDTQYF. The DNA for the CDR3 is TGCAGTGCTAGCGATGGGACAGGGGTCCCAGATACGCAGTATTTT.

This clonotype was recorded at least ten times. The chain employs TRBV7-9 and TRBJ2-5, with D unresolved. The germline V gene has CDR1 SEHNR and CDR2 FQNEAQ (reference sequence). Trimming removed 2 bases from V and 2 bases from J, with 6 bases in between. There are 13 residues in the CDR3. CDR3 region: CASSLNPQETQYF. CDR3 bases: TGTGCCAGCAGCTTAAATCCGCAAGAGACCCAGTACTTC. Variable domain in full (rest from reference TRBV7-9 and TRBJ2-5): DTGVSQNPRHKITKRGQNVTFRCDPISEHNRLYWYRQTLGQGPEFLTYFQNEAQLEKSRLLSDRFSAERPKGSFSTLEIQRTEQGDSAMYLCASSLNPQETQYFGPGTRLLVL.

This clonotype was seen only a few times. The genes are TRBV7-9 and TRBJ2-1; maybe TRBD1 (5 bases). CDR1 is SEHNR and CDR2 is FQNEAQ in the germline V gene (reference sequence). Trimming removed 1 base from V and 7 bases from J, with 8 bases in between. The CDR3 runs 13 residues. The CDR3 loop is CASSLGRVNEQFF. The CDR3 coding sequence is TGTGCCAGCAGCTTAGGCAGGGTAAATGAGCAGTTCTTC.

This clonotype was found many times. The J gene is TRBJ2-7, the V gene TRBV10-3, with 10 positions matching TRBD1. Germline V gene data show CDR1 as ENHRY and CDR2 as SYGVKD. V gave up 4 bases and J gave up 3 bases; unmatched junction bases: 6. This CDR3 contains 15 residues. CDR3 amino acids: CAISVQDRGVYEQYF. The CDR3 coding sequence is TGTGCCATCAGTGTACAGGACAGGGGGGTCTACGAGCAGTACTTC.

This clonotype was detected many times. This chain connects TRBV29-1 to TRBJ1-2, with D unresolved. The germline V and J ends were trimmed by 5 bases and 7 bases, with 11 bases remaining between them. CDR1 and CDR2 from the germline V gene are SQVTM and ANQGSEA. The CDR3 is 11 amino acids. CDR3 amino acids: CSVTGSGGYTF. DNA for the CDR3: TGCAGCGTTACCGGGTCTGGTGGCTACACCTTC.